Following are 8 T cell receptor beta chains from one sample sequenced in a study of blood T cells in healthy people across ages (dated by TCRdb to between 2014 and 2017). Library prep was done by 5' RACE. The sequencer was an Illumina HiSeq 2500. A second PCR of about 6 to 12 cycles was performed with a sample-barcoded 5' primer and a J-beta primer mix. TCRdb ran its own pipeline on the public reads, namely fastp trimming at Q25 and MiXCR clone calling, and kept in-frame beta chains. Duplicate CDR3 protein sequences are folded into a single record with the most common DNA and genes. The sample table lists about 1.5 million distinct CDR3 sequences, 40% to 45% of them with a count of one. The top ten constitute approximately 4.1% of the sample. Sequencing was carried out using blood. The source of these receptors is a woman under 30 in good health.

This chain links TRBV6-2 or TRBV6-3 with TRBJ1-2, with D hard to call. V dropped 3 bases and J dropped 5 bases, with 16 bases sitting between them. Germline-derived CDR1 and CDR2 are MNHEY and SVGEGT. CDR3 length: 15 amino acids. CDR3 nucleotide sequence: TGTGCCAGCAGTTATTCGGGGTTAGAAGATTATGGCTACACCTTC. The encoded protein is CASSYSGLEDYGYTF.

This clonotype was found a few times. The chain is built from TRBV29-1 and TRBJ1-1; no definite D call. V was pared by 4 bases and J by 3 bases, with 9 bases between. The CDR3 totals 12 residues. Germline V gene data show CDR1 as SQVTM and CDR2 as ANQGSEA. The CDR3 region is CSVARGDTEAFF. The CDR3 DNA follows: TGCAGCGTTGCCCGGGGAGACACTGAAGCTTTCTTT.

This clonotype was counted a few times. The chain recombines TRBV14 with TRBJ2-4; possibly TRBD1 for D (5 bases). Germline loops: CDR1 SGHDN, CDR2 FVKESK. V dropped 4 bases and J dropped 3 bases, with 16 bases sitting between them. The CDR3 spans 16 residues. CDR3 bases: TGTGCCAGCAGCCTCTATGGTCAGGGTGGCAAAAACATTCAGTACTTC. Translated, it gives CASSLYGQGGKNIQYF. Variable domain in full (rest from reference TRBV14 and TRBJ2-4): EAGVTQFPSHSVIEKGQTVTLRCDPISGHDNLYWYRRVMGKEIKFLLHFVKESKQDESGMPNNRFLAERTGGTYSTLKVQPAELEDSGVYFCASSLYGQGGKNIQYFGAGTRLSVL.

This clonotype was observed a few times. The J gene is TRBJ1-2, the V gene TRBV29-1; D gene unclear. The CDR3 has 13 amino acids. The V gene lost 2 bases and the J gene lost 5 bases, with 12 bases spanning the gap. Per germline, CDR1 SQVTM and CDR2 ANQGSEA. CDR3 nucleotides: TGCAGCGTTGAACAGCTTGTCGAGTATGGCTACACCTTC. Translation: CSVEQLVEYGYTF.

In DNA, the CDR3 is TGTGCTAGTGGGGCTAGGGAGGTCACTGAAGCTTTCTTT. Translation: CASGAREVTEAFF. This chain uses TRBV12-5 with TRBJ1-1; D uncertain. There are 13 residues in the CDR3. V was shortened by 6 bases and J by 4 bases, with 12 bases between the two germline ends. The germline V gene encodes CDR1 LGHNT and CDR2 FRNRAP.

This sequence joins TRBV20-1 and TRBJ2-5; D may be TRBD1 or TRBD2 (5 bases each). The assigned J gene may be wrong: the sequence end matches TRBJ2-7 better. There are 14 residues in the CDR3. Germline assignment: CDR1 DFQATT and CDR2 SNEGSKA (reference sequence). CDR3 nucleotide sequence: TGCAGTGCTAGAGGCGTGAGGGGCATCGACGAGCAGTACTTC. Protein product: CSARGVRGIDEQYF.

The J gene is TRBJ1-1, the V gene TRBV20-1; D gene ambiguous. Germline assignment: CDR1 DFQATT and CDR2 SNEGSKA (reference sequence). The CDR3 is 13 amino acids. V dropped 6 bases and J dropped 5 bases, with 16 bases sitting between them. In DNA form, the CDR3 reads TGCAGTGCCAAGGAGGCAGCCGAGACTGAAGCTTTCTTT. The encoded protein is CSAKEAAETEAFF.

The chain recombines TRBV5-1 with TRBJ2-1; D not resolved. The CDR3 is made up of 14 amino acids. Germline values: CDR1 SGHRS, CDR2 YFSETQ. V was trimmed by 3 bases and J by 5 bases, leaving 12 bases between them. The CDR3 sequence is CASSSKSRDNEQFF. The CDR3 region has the DNA TGCGCCAGCAGCTCCAAGTCCAGAGACAATGAGCAGTTCTTC.